These T cell receptor beta chains were read from a single sample in a study of identifying expanded T cells in peripheral blood. This table comes from immunoSEQ multiplex PCR, and its TCRdb copy is limited to in-frame clones, with some not included. This sample has about 130,000 clones, with around 88% found just once. Specimen: blood. The source is a person aged 18 to 75 in good health. The conserved cysteine and the conserved F or W are not part of the CDR3 here. Fields, in order: V gene, clone size, J gene, CDR3 protein. Only part of the rows carry a size: once, few, many, or a class if the clone is expanded.

v_call: TRBV11-3
clone_size: NA
j_call: TRBJ2-7
cdr3_aa: ASSPTGLTGHYEQY

v_call: TRBV7-3
clone_size: NA
j_call: TRBJ1-1
cdr3_aa: ASSRGGAGNTEAF

v_call: TRBV6-5
clone_size: NA
j_call: TRBJ2-5
cdr3_aa: TSKLRRETQY

v_call: TRBV19
clone_size: NA
j_call: TRBJ1-4
cdr3_aa: ASSIGQGSEKLF

v_call: TRBV5-5
clone_size: once
j_call: TRBJ1-5
cdr3_aa: ASSGQGAQPQH

v_call: TRBV6-4
clone_size: NA
j_call: TRBJ2-3
cdr3_aa: ASSGGSESTDTQY

v_call: TRBV7-9
clone_size: NA
j_call: TRBJ1-1
cdr3_aa: ASSLGTGNTEAF

v_call: TRBV19
clone_size: NA
j_call: TRBJ1-1
cdr3_aa: ASSINWDPNTEAF

v_call: TRBV4-2
clone_size: NA
j_call: TRBJ2-5
cdr3_aa: ASSQVSGGETQY

v_call: TRBV9
clone_size: NA
j_call: TRBJ2-7
cdr3_aa: ASSVEGYEQY